Below are 12 T cell receptor beta chains sequenced from a single sample in a study of post-analysis software for immune sequencing data. Whole-study findings and limits: There were four or five TRBV segments more frequent in patients than controls, and TRBV5-6, TRBV5-1 and TRBV20-1 were among them.

Unique molecular identifiers had been added to the TCR beta cDNA libraries. From the PCR reads, TCRdb called clonotypes with MiXCR, one entry per CDR3 protein. Among about 430,000 distinct CDR3 sequences listed, 30% to 45% were seen once. Their antigen targets remain unknown. What was sequenced was blood. These receptors all stem from a girl aged 2 to 9 with multiple sclerosis.

The chain recombines TRBV6-5 with TRBJ2-7; 7 bases map to TRBD1. Germline V lookup: CDR1 MNHEY, CDR2 SVGAGI. CDR3 length equals 14 residues. The J segment lost 1 base and the V segment lost 2 bases, leaving 2 bases of the junction unmatched. The CDR3 sequence is CASSYGTESYEQYF. The CDR3 coding sequence is TGTGCCAGCAGTTACGGGACAGAGTCCTACGAGCAGTACTTC.

The V call is TRBV28, the J call TRBJ2-1, with 8 bases fitting TRBD2. The CDR3 has 18 amino acids. The V gene end was trimmed by 2 bases and the J gene end by 1 base; junction bases not matched to a gene: 10. Germline assignment: CDR1 MDHEN and CDR2 SYDVKM. CDR3: CASSLPIGLASSYNEQFF. CDR3 sequence (DNA): TGTGCCAGCAGTTTACCAATTGGACTAGCCTCTTCCTACAATGAGCAGTTCTTC.

The V call is TRBV12-3 or TRBV12-4, the J call TRBJ2-5; D unresolved. TRBJ2-7 matches the DNA end more closely, so the J call is doubtful. This CDR3 comprises 13 residues. Written as DNA, the CDR3 is TGTGCCAGCAGTTTCCCTAACGACTACGAGCAGTACTTC. Its protein is CASSFPNDYEQYF.

This chain joins TRBV28 and TRBJ2-4, with TRBD2 identical over 8 bases. The end of the DNA is better explained by TRBJ2-7, so the J call may be wrong. The CDR3 contains 15 residues. Germline V gives CDR1 MDHEN, CDR2 SYDVKM. CDR3 nucleotides: TGTGCCAGCAGCCTTCGGGGGGGAGCGGACTACGAGCAGTACTTC. Encoded protein: CASSLRGGADYEQYF.

This clonotype was picked up a small number of times. The V gene is TRBV2, the J gene TRBJ2-1, with D unclear. Germline V CDR1 and CDR2: SNHLY, FYNNEI. The ends were cut back, 4 bases at V and 3 bases at J, with 10 bases in the middle. The CDR3 is 14 amino acids. CDR3 residues: CASSVYGIYNEQFF. As DNA, the CDR3 is TGTGCCAGCAGTGTTTACGGAATCTACAATGAGCAGTTCTTC.

The V and J genes are TRBV5-1 and TRBJ2-5; the match to TRBD2 covers 11 bases. CDR3 size: 15 residues. Germline V gene data show CDR1 as SGHRS and CDR2 as YFSETQ. The ends lost 0 bases at V and 5 bases at J; junction bases unmatched: 3. CDR3 sequence: CASSLAGTSGETQYF. Written as DNA, the CDR3 is TGCGCCAGCAGCTTGGCGGGGACTAGCGGCGAGACCCAGTACTTC.

The sample holds a few counts of this clonotype. The chain is built from TRBV28 and TRBJ2-3; D is undetermined. V lost 3 bases to trimming and J lost 6 bases, with 13 bases between them. CDR3 length: 14 amino acids. CDR1 is MDHEN, CDR2 SYDVKM, per germline. CDR3 amino acids: CASSFAIYSDTQYF. CDR3 sequence (DNA): TGTGCCAGCAGTTTCGCGATTTATTCGGATACGCAGTATTTT.

V usage is TRBV19 and J usage is TRBJ2-5; no definite D call. Deletions cut 4 bases from V and 1 base from J, with 10 bases between. The germline V gene has CDR1 LNHDA and CDR2 SQIVND (reference sequence). The CDR3 loop spans 14 amino acids. The CDR3 nucleotides read TGTGCCAGTAGTAGAACCCGACTCCAAGAGACCCAGTACTTC. As protein: CASSRTRLQETQYF.

This clonotype was observed many times. V usage is TRBV5-1 and J usage is TRBJ2-7, with D unresolved. Trimming cost V 4 bases and J 3 bases, with 17 bases left between them. The CDR3 sequence is 15 residues long. The germline V gene encodes CDR1 SGHRS and CDR2 YFSETQ. The CDR3: CASSPSYMEYYEQYF. Written as DNA, the CDR3 is TGCGCCAGCAGCCCCTCCTATATGGAATACTACGAGCAGTACTTC.

This clonotype was counted once. V usage is TRBV9 and J usage is TRBJ1-4; 9 bases agree with TRBD1. Germline V lookup: CDR1 SGDLS, CDR2 YYNGEE. Germline trimming cut 2 bases from V and 4 bases from J; bases unmatched to any gene: 6. The CDR3 runs 16 residues. The CDR3 bases are TGTGCCAGCAGCGTCCACTCGGGACAGGGTAATGAAAAACTGTTTTTT. As protein: CASSVHSGQGNEKLFF.

CDR3 nucleotide sequence: TGCAGCGTTGGAGGGTTGTACCAAGAGACCCAGTACTTC. It codes for CSVGGLYQETQYF. The chain couples TRBV29-1 to TRBJ2-5, with D perhaps matching TRBD2 (5 bases). CDR3 length equals 13 residues. V was clipped by 4 bases and J by 0 bases, with 9 bases between them. From germline, CDR1 is SQVTM and CDR2 ANQGSEA.

This chain uses TRBV10-3 with TRBJ1-1; TRBD1 aligns across 9 bases. The CDR3 has 18 residues. Germline V gene data show CDR1 as ENHRY and CDR2 as SYGVKD. Trimming cost V 0 bases and J 2 bases; bases outside gene matches: 10. The DNA of the CDR3 is TGTGCCATCAGTGAGTCGGGGACAGGGTCAAGGCTTAACACTGAAGCTTTCTTT. It translates to CAISESGTGSRLNTEAFF.